A single sample is the source of the 30 T cell receptor beta chains below, sequenced in a study of vaccination and CD4 T cells after COVID-19. TCRdb re-called the PCR reads through MiXCR, storing one row per CDR3 protein. The sample contains about 28,000 distinct CDR3 sequences, around 49% of which appear only once. The time point here: late sampling 161 to 241 days after vaccination in three convalescent patients. The input for sequencing was CD4+ T cells from blood, taken about 7 months after SARS-CoV-2 vaccination. These receptors were collected from a human donor who had recovered from COVID-19.

This clonotype has more than one count but fewer than ten. The genes are TRBV7-2 and TRBJ1-1, with D possibly TRBD1 on 5 matching bases. CDR1 is SGHTA, CDR2 FQGNSA, per germline. The ends were cut back, 3 bases at V and 1 base at J, with 6 bases in the middle. CDR3 size: 13 residues. In nucleotides, the CDR3 is TGTGCCAGCAGCTTTGGGACGAACACTGAAGCTTTCTTT. This encodes CASSFGTNTEAFF.

The chain uses TRBV20-1 and TRBJ2-5, with 10 nucleotides matching TRBD2. V gave up 5 bases and J gave up 5 bases; unmatched junction bases: 5. This CDR3 region has 13 residues. The germline CDR1 and CDR2 sequences are DFQATT and SNEGSKA (reference sequence). CDR3 protein: CSARDSGRETQYF. In DNA form, the CDR3 reads TGCAGTGCTCGGGATAGCGGGAGGGAGACCCAGTACTTC.

This clonotype was detected a few times. The chain combines TRBV28 with TRBJ1-2; 11 bases are a match to TRBD1. Trimming cost V 5 bases and J 8 bases; bases outside gene matches: 7. In germline, CDR1 is MDHEN, CDR2 SYDVKM. This CDR3 has 14 residues. The CDR3 sequence is CASSPRTGGRGYTF. The CDR3 region has the DNA TGTGCCAGCAGTCCTCGGACAGGGGGCAGGGGCTACACCTTC.

The J gene is TRBJ1-5, the V gene TRBV28; perhaps TRBD1 as D (6 bases). The germline V and J ends were trimmed by 4 bases and 4 bases, with 8 bases remaining between them. Germline CDR1 and CDR2: MDHEN and SYDVKM. The CDR3 is 13 residues long. CDR3 coding DNA: TGTGCCAGCAGTTGGGACAAGAATCAGCCCCAGCATTTT. It encodes CASSWDKNQPQHF.

The chain links TRBV20-1 to TRBJ2-5, with 8 bases identical to TRBD2. V was clipped by 3 bases and J by 4 bases; unmatched bases: 4. The CDR3 has 13 residues. In germline, CDR1 is DFQATT, CDR2 SNEGSKA (reference sequence). The CDR3 sequence is CSASGRGVETQYF. CDR3 bases: TGCAGTGCTAGCGGGAGGGGGGTAGAGACCCAGTACTTC.

This chain uses TRBV4-3 with TRBJ1-5, with 7 bases aligning to TRBD1. CDR1 is LGHNA, CDR2 YSLEER, per germline. This CDR3 has 15 amino acids. V gave up 1 base and J gave up 7 bases; unmatched junction bases: 7. The CDR3 bases are TGCGCCAGCAGCCAAGTGGCAGGGGGTTTCCAGCCCCAGCATTTT. Protein product: CASSQVAGGFQPQHF.

This clonotype appeared a few times. The chain combines TRBV24-1 with TRBJ2-2; D may be TRBD2 (5 bases). The V end was cut by 4 bases, the J end by 5 bases, with 10 bases between. The V gene's germline CDR1 is KGHDR and CDR2 SFDVKD. The CDR3 covers 14 residues. CDR3 in amino acids: CATSERGETGELFF. The CDR3 nucleotides read TGTGCCACCAGTGAACGGGGTGAGACCGGGGAGCTGTTTTTT.

V and J are TRBV20-1 and TRBJ1-5; possibly TRBD1 for D (6 bases). Trimming shortened V by 7 bases and J by 5 bases, and 12 bases separated the two germline ends. CDR3 length equals 12 residues. CDR1 is DFQATT and CDR2 is SNEGSKA in the germline V gene (reference sequence). The CDR3, as DNA: TGCAGTGGGATGGCAGGGGATCAGCCCCAGCATTTT. It is translated as CSGMAGDQPQHF.

This sequence joins TRBV7-9 and TRBJ2-3; the match to TRBD2 covers 12 bases. There are 15 residues in the CDR3. Trimming removed 5 bases from V and 4 bases from J; junction bases left unmatched: 4. Germline-derived CDR1 and CDR2 are SEHNR and FQNEAQ (reference sequence). The CDR3 here is CASSRTSGNSDTQYF. Written as DNA, the CDR3 is TGTGCCAGCAGCCGGACTAGCGGGAACTCAGATACGCAGTATTTT.

The chain links TRBV28 to TRBJ2-3; 8 nucleotides line up with TRBD2. Germline V gene lookup returns CDR1 MDHEN and CDR2 SYDVKM. V was pared by 5 bases and J by 3 bases, with 16 bases of the junction left unmatched. CDR3 size: 18 residues. The CDR3 DNA follows: TGTGCCAGCAGTCTAAGGGGGAGGACGGGAGGGCCTACAGATACGCAGTATTTT. It encodes CASSLRGRTGGPTDTQYF.

There are a few counts of this clonotype. The chain joins TRBV6-1 to TRBJ2-7; a possible D gene is TRBD1 (6 bases). The CDR3 is 14 residues long. V lost 3 bases and J 2 bases, leaving 11 bases between the germline ends. Germline V gene sequence: CDR1 MNHNS, CDR2 SASEGT. The DNA for the CDR3 is TGTGCCAGCAGTGACGGACAGTGGACCTACGAGCAGTACTTC. Its protein is CASSDGQWTYEQYF.

This clonotype was recorded a few times. The CDR3 coding sequence is TGTGCCAGCAGGCGAGATAGAGGGGCAGATACGCAGTATTTT. Protein product: CASRRDRGADTQYF. The chain uses TRBV6-2 or TRBV6-3 and TRBJ2-3; D might be TRBD1 or TRBD2, each matching 5 bases. CDR1 is MNHEY, CDR2 SVGEGT, per germline. With 6 bases removed from V and 4 bases from J, the gap between germline ends came to 14 bases. The CDR3 covers 14 residues.

This clonotype was detected a few times. This rearrangement joins TRBV7-3 to TRBJ2-7; 7 bases map to TRBD1. There are 14 residues in the CDR3. Germline CDR1 reads SGHTA; CDR2 reads FQGTGA. V was pared by 5 bases and J by 5 bases, with 9 bases of the junction left unmatched. The CDR3 region is CASSLGTDGNEQYF. CDR3 nucleotides: TGTGCCAGCAGCCTCGGGACAGATGGGAACGAGCAGTACTTC.

The chain combines TRBV7-9 with TRBJ2-6, with 7 bases aligning to TRBD1. There are 18 residues in the CDR3. CDR1 is SEHNR, CDR2 FQNEAQ, per germline (reference sequence). V was clipped by 1 base and J by 0 bases; unmatched bases: 6. The CDR3 here is CASSLGQGGYSGANVLTF. CDR3 nucleotide sequence: TGTGCCAGCAGCTTAGGACAAGGGGGCTACTCTGGGGCCAACGTCCTGACTTTC.

The rearrangement uses TRBV4-3 and TRBJ1-2, with D unresolved. The germline V gene has CDR1 LGHNA and CDR2 YSLEER. V dropped 0 bases and J dropped 8 bases, with 16 bases sitting between them. The CDR3 length is 15 residues. The CDR3 protein is CASSQDRHYSRGYTF. CDR3 nucleotides: TGCGCCAGCAGCCAAGATCGACACTACAGCAGAGGCTACACCTTC.

The sample holds one count of this clonotype. The J gene is TRBJ2-7, the V gene TRBV24-1, with TRBD2 matching over 12 bases. The V segment lost 12 bases and the J segment 3 bases; nucleotides outside the gene matches: 14. The CDR3 is made up of 16 amino acids. Germline assignment: CDR1 KGHDR and CDR2 SFDVKD. The CDR3 coding sequence is TGTGCCGGCAGCCCTGGACTAGCGGGACTAGGCTACGAGCAGTACTTC. Amino acid sequence: CAGSPGLAGLGYEQYF.

CDR3 sequence: CASSLSRNTGELFF. CDR3 in DNA: TGTGCCAGCAGCTTATCCCGGAACACCGGGGAGCTGTTTTTT. The chain joins TRBV7-6 to TRBJ2-2, with no clear D. The V end was cut by 2 bases, the J end by 1 base, with 5 bases between. The CDR3 is made up of 14 amino acids. Germline CDR1 reads SGHVS; CDR2 reads FNYEAQ.

This clonotype turned up a few times. The chain recombines TRBV15 with TRBJ2-5; D might be TRBD1 or TRBD2, each matching 6 bases. CDR1 and CDR2 (germline): LNHNV, YYDKDF (reference sequence). V was shortened by 4 bases and J by 1 base, with 13 bases between the two germline ends. The CDR3 is 15 amino acids. CDR3 sequence: CATSKKGGLQETQYF. In DNA, the CDR3 is TGTGCCACCAGCAAGAAAGGGGGGCTCCAAGAGACCCAGTACTTC.

This sequence joins TRBV7-6 and TRBJ2-7, with 8 bases aligning to TRBD2. CDR1 and CDR2 (germline): SGHVS, FNYEAQ. The CDR3 is 17 residues long. Germline trimming cut 3 bases from V and 3 bases from J; bases unmatched to any gene: 13. CDR3 sequence reads: CASSLEGAGEGDYEQYF. In DNA form, the CDR3 reads TGTGCCAGCAGCTTGGAGGGAGCGGGAGAAGGCGACTACGAGCAGTACTTC.

The chain joins TRBV28 to TRBJ2-7; 7 positions match TRBD2. From germline, CDR1 is MDHEN and CDR2 SYDVKM. Germline trimming cut 6 bases from V and 0 bases from J; bases unmatched to any gene: 5. The CDR3 spans 14 residues. CDR3 nucleotide sequence: TGTGCCAGCAGACGAGCGGGAAACTCCTACGAGCAGTACTTC. It codes for CASRRAGNSYEQYF.

J is TRBJ2-1 and V is TRBV20-1; D not certain. Germline values: CDR1 DFQATT, CDR2 SNEGSKA (reference sequence). V was clipped by 7 bases and J by 4 bases, with 14 bases between them. This CDR3 is built from 13 residues. The CDR3 DNA sequence: TGCAGTGTTGGCGGTTCACGTTACAATGAGCAGTTCTTC. Translating gives CSVGGSRYNEQFF.

The chain carries TRBV6-2 or TRBV6-3 and TRBJ1-2; 7 bases line up with TRBD1. The CDR3 totals 13 residues. Germline lookup yields CDR1 MNHEY and CDR2 SVGEGT. V trimming: 6 bases; J trimming: 5 bases; junction bases outside the gene matches: 6. CDR3 nucleotide sequence: TGTGCCAGCAGCTATTGGACAGGATATGGCTACACCTTC. Translating gives CASSYWTGYGYTF.

The genes are TRBV6-5 and TRBJ2-1; D not certain. This CDR3 is 14 amino acids long. Between the trimmed V and J ends, which lost 0 bases and 6 bases, there was a span of 9 bases. Per germline, CDR1 MNHEY and CDR2 SVGAGI. The CDR3 loop reads CASSYSSSVNEQFF. The CDR3 region has the DNA TGTGCCAGCAGTTACTCGTCTTCGGTCAATGAGCAGTTCTTC.

This clonotype was found a few times. CDR3 sequence (DNA): TGCAGTGCTAGAGCACCGACAGGTAACCCCTACGAGCAGTACTTC. Encoded protein: CSARAPTGNPYEQYF. The chain carries TRBV20-1 and TRBJ2-7, with TRBD1 as a possible D gene (6 bases). CDR3 length equals 15 residues. The germline V gene encodes CDR1 DFQATT and CDR2 SNEGSKA (reference sequence). Between the trimmed V and J ends, which lost 1 base and 2 bases, there was a span of 15 bases.

The V call is TRBV15, the J call TRBJ2-1; D might be TRBD1 or TRBD2, each matching 5 bases. Germline assignment: CDR1 LNHNV and CDR2 YYDKDF (reference sequence). With 1 base removed from V and 3 bases from J, the gap between germline ends came to 10 bases. This CDR3 is 15 amino acids long. CDR3 sequence reads: CATSRAGTFYNEQFF. DNA of the CDR3: TGTGCCACCAGCAGAGCCGGGACCTTCTACAATGAGCAGTTCTTC.

V and J are TRBV7-3 and TRBJ2-1; D unclear. V lost 0 bases to trimming and J lost 7 bases, with 16 bases between them. CDR1 and CDR2 from the germline V gene are SGHTA and FQGTGA. The CDR3 contains 16 residues. The CDR3 DNA reads TGTGCCAGCAGCTTAACGCCGACCCTAGGGTGGAATGAGCAGTTCTTC. Translation gives CASSLTPTLGWNEQFF. The entire variable domain, with the rest obtained from reference TRBV7-3 and TRBJ2-1, is as follows: GAGVSQTPSNKVTEKGKYVELRCDPISGHTALYWYRQSLGQGPEFLIYFQGTGAADDSGLPNDRFFAVRPEGSVSTLKIQRTERGDSAVYLCASSLTPTLGWNEQFFGPGTRLTVL.

The chain couples TRBV5-4 to TRBJ2-3, with 11 bases identical to TRBD2. From germline, CDR1 is SGHNT and CDR2 YYREEE (reference sequence). CDR3 size: 18 residues. Unmatched junction bases numbered 11, after V lost 0 bases and J lost 5 bases. CDR3 nucleotide sequence: TGTGCCAGCAGCTTGGGCTTGACTAGCGGGACAGGCGGAGATACGCAGTATTTT. Translating gives CASSLGLTSGTGGDTQYF.

The J gene is TRBJ2-3, the V gene TRBV6-4; no definite D call. CDR3 length equals 13 residues. Trimming took off 4 bases at V and 3 bases at J, with 8 bases between the two ends. Germline lookup yields CDR1 MRHNA and CDR2 SNTAGT. Here the CDR3 reads CASSASVTDTQYF. The CDR3 bases are TGTGCCAGCAGTGCCTCTGTTACAGATACGCAGTATTTT.

V gene TRBV27 combines with J gene TRBJ2-1; tentatively, D is TRBD2 (5 bases). V lost 2 bases, J lost 8 bases, and 13 bases lay in between. There are 14 residues in the CDR3. Germline V CDR1 and CDR2: MNHEY, SMNVEV (reference sequence). The CDR3 protein is CASSLGEPGYEQFF. CDR3 nucleotides: TGTGCCAGCAGTTTAGGGGAGCCCGGCTATGAGCAGTTCTTC.

The chain recombines TRBV29-1 with TRBJ2-5, with 8 bases matching TRBD1. The CDR3 contains 15 residues. The germline V gene has CDR1 SQVTM and CDR2 ANQGSEA. Trimming at V came to 4 bases and at J to 4 bases, leaving 11 bases not matched to a gene. CDR3 in amino acids: CSVVFGRGRRETQYF. CDR3 bases: TGCAGCGTTGTTTTTGGCAGGGGGCGCAGAGAGACCCAGTACTTC.